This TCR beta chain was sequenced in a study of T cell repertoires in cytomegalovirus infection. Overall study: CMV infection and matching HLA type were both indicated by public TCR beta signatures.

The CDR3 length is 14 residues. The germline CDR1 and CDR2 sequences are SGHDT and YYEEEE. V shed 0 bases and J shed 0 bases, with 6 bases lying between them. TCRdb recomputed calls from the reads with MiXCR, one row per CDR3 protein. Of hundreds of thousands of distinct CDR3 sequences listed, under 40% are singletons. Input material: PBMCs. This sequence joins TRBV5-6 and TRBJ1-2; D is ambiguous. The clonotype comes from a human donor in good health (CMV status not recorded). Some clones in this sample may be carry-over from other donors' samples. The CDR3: CASSLERSNYGYTF. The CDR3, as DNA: TGTGCCAGCAGCTTGGAACGCTCTAACTATGGCTACACCTTC.